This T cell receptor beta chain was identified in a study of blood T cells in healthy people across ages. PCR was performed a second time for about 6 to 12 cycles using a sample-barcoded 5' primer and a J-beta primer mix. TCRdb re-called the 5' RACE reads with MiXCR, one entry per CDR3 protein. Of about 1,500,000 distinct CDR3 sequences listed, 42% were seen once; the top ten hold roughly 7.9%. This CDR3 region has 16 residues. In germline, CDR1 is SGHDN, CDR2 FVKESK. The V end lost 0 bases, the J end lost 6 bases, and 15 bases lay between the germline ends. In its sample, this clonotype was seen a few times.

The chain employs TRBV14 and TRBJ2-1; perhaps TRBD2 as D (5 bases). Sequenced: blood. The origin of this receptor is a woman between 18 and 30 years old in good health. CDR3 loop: CASSQERWLATNEQFF. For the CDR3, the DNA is TGTGCCAGCAGCCAAGAAAGGTGGCTAGCCACCAATGAGCAGTTCTTC.